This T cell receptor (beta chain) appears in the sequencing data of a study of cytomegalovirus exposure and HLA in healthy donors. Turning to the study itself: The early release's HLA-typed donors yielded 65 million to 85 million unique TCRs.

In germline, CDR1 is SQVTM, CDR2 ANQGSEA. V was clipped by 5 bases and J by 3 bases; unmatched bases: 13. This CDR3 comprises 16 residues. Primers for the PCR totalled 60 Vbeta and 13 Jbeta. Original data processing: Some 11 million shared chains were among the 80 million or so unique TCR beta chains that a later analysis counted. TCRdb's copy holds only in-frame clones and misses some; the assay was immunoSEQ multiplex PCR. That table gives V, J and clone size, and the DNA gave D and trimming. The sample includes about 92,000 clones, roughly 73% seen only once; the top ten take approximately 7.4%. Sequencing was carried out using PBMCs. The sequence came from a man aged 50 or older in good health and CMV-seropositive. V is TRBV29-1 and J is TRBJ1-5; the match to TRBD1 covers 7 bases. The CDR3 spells CSVTITGTAVNQPQHF. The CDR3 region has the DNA TGCAGCGTTACAATCACCGGGACAGCAGTCAATCAGCCCCAGCATTTT. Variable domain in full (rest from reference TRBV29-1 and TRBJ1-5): SAVISQKPSRDICQRGTSLTIQCQVDSQVTMMFWYRQQPGQSLTLIATANQGSEATYESGFVIDKFPISRPNLTFSTLTVSNMSPEDSSIYLCSVTITGTAVNQPQHFGDGTRLSIL.